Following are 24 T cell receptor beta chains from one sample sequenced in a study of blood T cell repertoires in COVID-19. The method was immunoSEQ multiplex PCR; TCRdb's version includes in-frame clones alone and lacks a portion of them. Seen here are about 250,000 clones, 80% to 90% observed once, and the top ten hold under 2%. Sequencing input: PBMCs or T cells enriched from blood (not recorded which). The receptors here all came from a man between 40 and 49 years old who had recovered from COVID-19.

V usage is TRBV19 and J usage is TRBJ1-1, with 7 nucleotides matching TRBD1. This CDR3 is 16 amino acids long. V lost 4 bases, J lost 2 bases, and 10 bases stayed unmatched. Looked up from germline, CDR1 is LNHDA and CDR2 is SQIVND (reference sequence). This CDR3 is CASSTPTGERNTEAFF. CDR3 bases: TGTGCCAGTAGTACACCCACAGGGGAACGAAACACTGAAGCTTTCTTT.

The CDR3 nucleotides are TGTGCCAGCAGTCCGCGGACGGAGGATTTCGTCTCTGGAAACACCATATATTTT. Its protein product is CASSPRTEDFVSGNTIYF. The rearrangement links TRBV27 to TRBJ1-3; D not resolved. CDR3 size: 18 residues. The V end was cut by 5 bases, the J end by 0 bases, with 20 bases between. In germline, CDR1 is MNHEY, CDR2 SMNVEV (reference sequence).

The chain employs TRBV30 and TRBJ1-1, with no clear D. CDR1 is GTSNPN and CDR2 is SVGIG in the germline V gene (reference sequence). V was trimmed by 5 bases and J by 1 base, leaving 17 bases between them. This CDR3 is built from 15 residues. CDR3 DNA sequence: TGTGCCTGGGCCAGGTCGGTGCAGAGGAACACTGAAGCTTTCTTT. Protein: CAWARSVQRNTEAFF. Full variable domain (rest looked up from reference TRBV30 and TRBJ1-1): SQTIHQWPATLVQPVGSPLSLECTVEGTSNPNLYWYRQAAGRGLQLLFYSVGIGQISSEVPQNLSASRPQDRQFILSSKKLLLSDSGFYLCAWARSVQRNTEAFFGQGTRLTVV.

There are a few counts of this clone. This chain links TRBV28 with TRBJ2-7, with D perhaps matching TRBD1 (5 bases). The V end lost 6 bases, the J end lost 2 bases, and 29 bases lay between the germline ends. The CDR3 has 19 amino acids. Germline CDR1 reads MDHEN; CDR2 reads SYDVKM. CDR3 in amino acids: CASSPFWGPDSKQPYEQYF. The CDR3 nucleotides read TGTGCCAGCAGCCCCTTTTGGGGTCCCGACAGCAAACAACCCTACGAGCAGTACTTC. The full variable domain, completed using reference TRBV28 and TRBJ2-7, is DVKVTQSSRYLVKRTGEKVFLECVQDMDHENMFWYRQDPGLGLRLIYFSYDVKMKEKGDIPEGYSVSREKKERFSLILESASTNQTSMYLCASSPFWGPDSKQPYEQYFGPGTRLTVT.

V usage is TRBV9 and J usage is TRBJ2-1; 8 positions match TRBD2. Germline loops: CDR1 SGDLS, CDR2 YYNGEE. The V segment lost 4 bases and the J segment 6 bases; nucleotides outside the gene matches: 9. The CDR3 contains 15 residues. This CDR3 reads CASSPTRGGLNEQFF. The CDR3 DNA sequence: TGTGCCAGCAGCCCCACTCGCGGGGGGCTCAATGAGCAGTTCTTC.

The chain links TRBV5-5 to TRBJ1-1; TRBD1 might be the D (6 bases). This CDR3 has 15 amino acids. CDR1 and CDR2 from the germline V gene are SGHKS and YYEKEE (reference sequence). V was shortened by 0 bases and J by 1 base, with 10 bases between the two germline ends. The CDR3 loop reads CASSLADRQNTEAFF. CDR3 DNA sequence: TGTGCCAGCAGCTTGGCGGACAGACAGAACACTGAAGCTTTCTTT.

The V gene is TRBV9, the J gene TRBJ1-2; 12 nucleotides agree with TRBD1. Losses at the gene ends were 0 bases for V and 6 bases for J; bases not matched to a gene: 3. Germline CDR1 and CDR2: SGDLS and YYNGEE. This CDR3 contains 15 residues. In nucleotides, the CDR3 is TGTGCCAGCAGCGTAGGGGACAGGGGGCGAGATGGCTACACCTTC. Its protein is CASSVGDRGRDGYTF.

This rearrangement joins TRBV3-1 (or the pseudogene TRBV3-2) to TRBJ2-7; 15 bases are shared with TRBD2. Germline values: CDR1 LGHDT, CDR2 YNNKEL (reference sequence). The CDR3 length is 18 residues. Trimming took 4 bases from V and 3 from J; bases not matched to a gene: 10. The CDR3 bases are TGTGCCAGCAGCCGCACGGGACTAGCGGGAGGCCTATACTACGAGCAGTACTTC. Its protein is CASSRTGLAGGLYYEQYF.

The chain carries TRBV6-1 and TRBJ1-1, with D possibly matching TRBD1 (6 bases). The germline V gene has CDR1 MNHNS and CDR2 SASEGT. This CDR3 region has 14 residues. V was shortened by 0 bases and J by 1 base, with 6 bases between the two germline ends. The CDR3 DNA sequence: TGTGCCAGCAGTGAAGCACAGGGGAACACTGAAGCTTTCTTT. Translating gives CASSEAQGNTEAFF.

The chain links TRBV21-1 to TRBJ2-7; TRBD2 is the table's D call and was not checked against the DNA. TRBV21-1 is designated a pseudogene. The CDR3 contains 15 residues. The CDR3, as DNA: TGTGCCAGCACCCGGACTAGCGGGAGTCGGGACGAGCAGTACTTC. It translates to CASTRTSGSRDEQYF.

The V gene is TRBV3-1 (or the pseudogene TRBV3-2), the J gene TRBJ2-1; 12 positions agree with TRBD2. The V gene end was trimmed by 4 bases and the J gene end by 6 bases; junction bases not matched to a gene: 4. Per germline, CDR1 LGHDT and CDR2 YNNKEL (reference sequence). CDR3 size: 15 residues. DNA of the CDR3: TGTGCCAGCAGCCCTAGCGGGAGGGGGGGCAATGAGCAGTTCTTC. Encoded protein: CASSPSGRGGNEQFF.

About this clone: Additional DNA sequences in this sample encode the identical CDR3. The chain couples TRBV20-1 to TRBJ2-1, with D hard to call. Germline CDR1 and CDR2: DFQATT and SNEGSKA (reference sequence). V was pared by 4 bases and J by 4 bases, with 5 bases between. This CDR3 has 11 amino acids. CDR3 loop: CSATPYNEQFF. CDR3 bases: TGCAGTGCTACTCCTTACAATGAGCAGTTCTTC.

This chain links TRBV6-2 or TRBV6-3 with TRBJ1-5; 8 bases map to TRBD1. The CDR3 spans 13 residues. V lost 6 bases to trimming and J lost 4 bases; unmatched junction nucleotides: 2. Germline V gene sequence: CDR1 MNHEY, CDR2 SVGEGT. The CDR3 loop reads CASSRTGNQPQHF. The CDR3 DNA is TGTGCCAGCAGCCGGACAGGGAATCAGCCCCAGCATTTT.

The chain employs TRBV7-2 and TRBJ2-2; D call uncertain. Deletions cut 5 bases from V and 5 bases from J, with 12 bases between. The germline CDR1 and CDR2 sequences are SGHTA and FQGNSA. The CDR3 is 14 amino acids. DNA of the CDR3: TGTGCCAGCAGCCCGAACGCCGGGACCGGGGAGCTGTTTTTT. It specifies CASSPNAGTGELFF.

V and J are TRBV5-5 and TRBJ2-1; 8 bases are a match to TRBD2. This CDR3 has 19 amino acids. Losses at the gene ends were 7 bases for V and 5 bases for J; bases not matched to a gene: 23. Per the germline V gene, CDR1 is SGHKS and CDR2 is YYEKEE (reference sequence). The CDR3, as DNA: TGTGCCAGCTCTACCGCGGGGACGGGAGGGAGTTGGGGACACAATGAGCAGTTCTTC. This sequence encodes CASSTAGTGGSWGHNEQFF.

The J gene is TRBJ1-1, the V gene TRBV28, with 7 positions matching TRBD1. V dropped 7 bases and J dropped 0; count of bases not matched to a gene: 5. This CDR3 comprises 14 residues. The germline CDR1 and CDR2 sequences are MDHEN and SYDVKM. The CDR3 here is CASNFRGMNTEAFF. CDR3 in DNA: TGTGCCAGCAACTTCAGGGGGATGAACACTGAAGCTTTCTTT.

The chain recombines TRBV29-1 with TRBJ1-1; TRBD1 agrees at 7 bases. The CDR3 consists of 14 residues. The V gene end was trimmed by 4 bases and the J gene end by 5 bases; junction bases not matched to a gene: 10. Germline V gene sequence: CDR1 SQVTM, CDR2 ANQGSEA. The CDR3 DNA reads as TGCAGCGTTGTATACTCTGCAGGGGGGACTGAAGCTTTCTTT. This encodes CSVVYSAGGTEAFF.

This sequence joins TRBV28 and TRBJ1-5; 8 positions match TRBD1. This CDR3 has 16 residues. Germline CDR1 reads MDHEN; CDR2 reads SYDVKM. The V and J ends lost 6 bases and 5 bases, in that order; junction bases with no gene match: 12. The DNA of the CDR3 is TGTGCCAGCAGCCCTTCCGGGACAGGAGGGCATCAGCCCCAGCATTTT. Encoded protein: CASSPSGTGGHQPQHF.

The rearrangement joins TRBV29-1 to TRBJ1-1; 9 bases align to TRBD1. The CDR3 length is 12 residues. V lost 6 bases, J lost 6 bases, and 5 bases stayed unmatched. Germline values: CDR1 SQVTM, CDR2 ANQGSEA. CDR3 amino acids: CSVGQGGAEAFF. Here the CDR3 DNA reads TGCAGCGTGGGACAGGGAGGGGCTGAAGCTTTCTTT.

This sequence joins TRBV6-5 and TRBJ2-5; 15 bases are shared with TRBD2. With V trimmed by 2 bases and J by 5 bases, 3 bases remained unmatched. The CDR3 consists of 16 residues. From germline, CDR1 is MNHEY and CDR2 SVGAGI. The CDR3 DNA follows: TGTGCCAGCAGTTACCGGACTAGCGGGGGGGCGGAGACCCAGTACTTC. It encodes CASSYRTSGGAETQYF.

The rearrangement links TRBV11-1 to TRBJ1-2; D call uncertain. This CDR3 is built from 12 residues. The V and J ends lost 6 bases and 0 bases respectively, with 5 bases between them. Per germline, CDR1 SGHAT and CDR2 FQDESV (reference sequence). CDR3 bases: TGTGCCAGCAGTACACCTAACTATGGCTACACCTTC. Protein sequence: CASSTPNYGYTF.

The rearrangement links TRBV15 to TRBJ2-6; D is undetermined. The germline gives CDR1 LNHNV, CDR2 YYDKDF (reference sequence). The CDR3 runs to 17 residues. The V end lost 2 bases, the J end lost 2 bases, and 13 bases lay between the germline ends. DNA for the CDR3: TGTGCCACCAGCAGACCTGGCCGGAGTCCTGGGGCCAACGTCCTGACTTTC. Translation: CATSRPGRSPGANVLTF.

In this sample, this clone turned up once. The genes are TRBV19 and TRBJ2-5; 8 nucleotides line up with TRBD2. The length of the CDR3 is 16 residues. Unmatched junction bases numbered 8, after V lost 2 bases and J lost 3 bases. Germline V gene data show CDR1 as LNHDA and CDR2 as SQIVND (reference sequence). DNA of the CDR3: TGTGCCAGTAGTATATCCGGGGGAGCGGGAGAAGAGACCCAGTACTTC. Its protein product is CASSISGGAGEETQYF.

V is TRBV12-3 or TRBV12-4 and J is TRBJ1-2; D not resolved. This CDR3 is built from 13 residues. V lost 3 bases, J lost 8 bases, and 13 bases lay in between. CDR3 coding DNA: TGTGCCAGCAGTTTTTCGGGATCCGGCGGCTACACCTTC. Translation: CASSFSGSGGYTF.